This T cell receptor (beta chain) derives from a study of cytomegalovirus exposure and HLA in healthy donors. The PCR ran on 60 Vbeta and 13 Jbeta primers. Measured with immunoSEQ multiplex PCR; TCRdb has only the in-frame clones, and not every one. The sample contains roughly 120,000 clones, 9% to 10% of which appear only once. Germline V lookup: CDR1 SQVTM, CDR2 ANQGSEA. Germline trimming cut 6 bases from V and 3 bases from J; bases unmatched to any gene: 5. CDR3 size: 13 residues. Findings of the study overall: High specificity and sensitivity for cytomegalovirus status were reported for the classifier. The records held CMV serostatus as the only immune exposure information.

This clone was seen only a few times. Its antigen is not known. This TCR was sampled from a man aged 25-45 years in good health and CMV-seronegative. The rearrangement links TRBV29-1 to TRBJ2-3, with 8 bases identical to TRBD1. What was sequenced was PBMCs. The CDR3, as DNA: TGCAGCGTGTCGGACAGGGAAACAGATACGCAGTATTTT. As protein: CSVSDRETDTQYF.